The 26 T cell receptor beta chains presented below share a single source sample, sequenced in a study of CD8 T cells in Susac syndrome. After extraction with the RNeasy kit, roughly 0.45 to 1 ug of the RNA was reverse transcribed using random hexamers. MiXCR, applied by TCRdb to the immunoSEQ multiplex PCR reads, yields one record per CDR3 protein. The sample has roughly 150,000 distinct CDR3 sequences, around 95% seen once; the top ten hold 0.14% to 0.15%. The sequenced sample was CD8+ T cells from PBMCs. The receptor source for this set is a human donor with multiple sclerosis.

This chain links TRBV29-1 with TRBJ2-3; a possible D gene is TRBD2 (5 bases). Germline values: CDR1 SQVTM, CDR2 ANQGSEA. This CDR3 region has 16 residues. The V end lost 0 bases, the J end lost 0 bases, and 13 bases lay between the germline ends. The CDR3, as DNA: TGCAGCGTTGAAGATCTTCGGGATTTTAGCACAGATACGCAGTATTTT. This encodes CSVEDLRDFSTDTQYF.

The chain has TRBV19 and TRBJ2-5; TRBD2 might be the D (5 bases). The V gene lost 3 bases and the J gene lost 4 bases, with 15 bases spanning the gap. CDR1 is LNHDA, CDR2 SQIVND, per germline (reference sequence). The length of the CDR3 is 15 residues. The CDR3 loop is CASSITNPGGETQYF. The DNA for the CDR3 is TGTGCCAGTAGTATTACGAACCCCGGAGGAGAGACCCAGTACTTC.

V gene TRBV12-3 or TRBV12-4 combines with J gene TRBJ2-5; no clear D. The CDR3 is 16 residues long. Trimming shortened V by 5 bases and J by 3 bases, and 19 bases separated the two germline ends. The CDR3 protein is CASSPELHVKEETQYF. CDR3 coding DNA: TGTGCCAGCAGTCCCGAGCTTCATGTTAAGGAAGAGACCCAGTACTTC.

The chain joins TRBV27 to TRBJ1-2; D is unresolved. Trimming removed 4 bases from V and 2 bases from J, with 8 bases in between. CDR3 length: 13 residues. In germline, CDR1 is MNHEY, CDR2 SMNVEV (reference sequence). The CDR3 DNA is TGTGCCAGCAGTTGGACGGCCAACTATGGCTACACCTTC. Translating gives CASSWTANYGYTF.

The chain uses TRBV12-3 or TRBV12-4 and TRBJ2-2; no clear D. The V gene lost 1 base and the J gene lost 2 bases, with 8 bases spanning the gap. This CDR3 has 15 residues. This chain's CDR3 is CASSLGTPNTGELFF. The DNA of the CDR3 is TGTGCCAGCAGTTTAGGCACACCTAACACCGGGGAGCTGTTTTTT.

The chain carries TRBV2 and TRBJ2-7; a weak D match, TRBD1 (5 bases). Per germline, CDR1 SNHLY and CDR2 FYNNEI. Trimming removed 11 bases at V and 1 base at J, with 12 bases between. The CDR3 is 12 amino acids. The CDR3 DNA reads as TGTGCCTGCTCCCCAGGGTCCTACGAGCAGTACGTC. Protein product: CACSPGSYEQYV.

The rearrangement uses TRBV5-4 and TRBJ2-1; a possible D gene is TRBD1 (6 bases). Germline assignment: CDR1 SGHNT and CDR2 YYREEE (reference sequence). V gave up 9 bases and J gave up 8 bases, with 12 bases separating them. The CDR3 extends over 11 amino acids. CDR3 amino acids: CATQQGYEQFF. In DNA, the CDR3 is TGTGCCACCCAACAGGGTTATGAGCAGTTCTTC.

The chain combines TRBV14 with TRBJ2-7; D perhaps matches TRBD2 (7 bases). Germline lookup yields CDR1 SGHDN and CDR2 FVKESK. The CDR3 sequence is 15 residues long. Trimming pared 3 bases from V and 5 bases from J, leaving 17 bases between. CDR3 bases: TGTGCCAGCAGCCACCCTTGGGAGGGGGTGGACGAGCAGTACTTC. Protein: CASSHPWEGVDEQYF. Filled out from reference TRBV14 and TRBJ2-7, the complete variable domain reads EAGVTQFPSHSVIEKGQTVTLRCDPISGHDNLYWYRRVMGKEIKFLLHFVKESKQDESGMPNNRFLAERTGGTYSTLKVQPAELEDSGVYFCASSHPWEGVDEQYFGPGTRLTVT.

This chain links TRBV30 with TRBJ2-7, with D possibly matching TRBD2 (6 bases). CDR3 size: 14 residues. Per germline, CDR1 GTSNPN and CDR2 SVGIG (reference sequence). V lost 3 bases, J lost 3 bases, and 15 bases lay in between. CDR3 DNA sequence: TGTGCCTGGAGACCCCGGGACTCCAACTACGAGCAGTACGTC. Translated: CAWRPRDSNYEQYV.

This rearrangement joins TRBV13 to TRBJ1-2, with 9 bases aligning to TRBD1. Trimming at V came to 5 bases and at J to 6 bases, leaving 7 bases not matched to a gene. Germline CDR1 reads PRHDT; CDR2 reads FYEKMQ (reference sequence). The length of the CDR3 is 14 residues. The CDR3 loop is CASSPRGTGNGYTF. The DNA for the CDR3 is TGTGCCAGCAGCCCGAGGGGGACAGGGAATGGCTACACCTTC.

This chain joins TRBV7-3 and TRBJ2-1; 10 bases line up with TRBD2. Germline CDR1 and CDR2: SGHTA and FQGTGA. The CDR3 extends over 15 amino acids. The J segment lost 7 bases and the V segment lost 2 bases, leaving 5 bases of the junction unmatched. Here the CDR3 DNA reads TGTGCCAGCAGCTTAGATGGTAGCGGGGGGAATGAGCAGTTCTTC. It is translated as CASSLDGSGGNEQFF. The full variable domain, rest sourced from reference TRBV7-3 and TRBJ2-1, is GAGVSQTPSNKVTEKGKYVELRCDPISGHTALYWYRQSLGQGPEFLIYFQGTGAADDSGLPNDRFFAVRPEGSVSTLKIQRTERGDSAVYLCASSLDGSGGNEQFFGPGTRLTVL.

The J gene is TRBJ2-1, the V gene TRBV7-3; 8 bases are shared with TRBD1. The germline gives CDR1 SGHTA, CDR2 FQGTGA. CDR3 size: 16 residues. Losses at the gene ends were 5 bases for V and 4 bases for J; bases not matched to a gene: 10. The CDR3 sequence is CASSAEQGARYNEQFF. CDR3 in DNA: TGTGCCAGCAGCGCCGAGCAGGGGGCTCGATACAATGAGCAGTTCTTC.

The genes are TRBV30 and TRBJ1-4, with no clear D. V shed 3 bases and J shed 7 bases, with 9 bases lying between them. CDR1 is GTSNPN, CDR2 SVGIG, per germline (reference sequence). CDR3 size: 12 residues. The CDR3 nucleotides are TGTGCCTGGAGGGAGGAGAGTGAAAAACTGTTTTTT. Its protein is CAWREESEKLFF.

V usage is TRBV12-3 or TRBV12-4 and J usage is TRBJ2-3; the D gene is possibly TRBD2 (6 bases). Trimming removed 6 bases at V and 4 bases at J, with 11 bases between. This CDR3 is 13 amino acids long. The CDR3: CASRGLAADTQYF. The CDR3 DNA sequence: TGTGCCAGCAGGGGACTTGCGGCAGATACGCAGTATTTT.

The V gene is TRBV9, the J gene TRBJ2-7; D remains unclear. V gave up 0 bases and J gave up 6 bases, with 7 bases separating them. This CDR3 region has 12 residues. Germline values: CDR1 SGDLS, CDR2 YYNGEE. Here the CDR3 reads CASSVDEAEQYF. CDR3 DNA: TGTGCCAGCAGCGTAGACGAGGCCGAGCAGTACTTC.

V and J are TRBV28 and TRBJ2-5, with D possibly being TRBD2 (5 bases). This CDR3 is built from 14 residues. Trimming pared 4 bases from V and 3 bases from J, leaving 12 bases between. Germline values: CDR1 MDHEN, CDR2 SYDVKM. The CDR3 loop reads CASSSPNGEETQYF. The CDR3 nucleotides read TGTGCCAGCAGTTCTCCAAACGGGGAAGAGACCCAGTACTTC.

This chain uses TRBV30 with TRBJ2-7; 7 bases agree with TRBD2. The J segment lost 4 bases and the V segment lost 4 bases, leaving 7 bases of the junction unmatched. Germline-derived CDR1 and CDR2 are GTSNPN and SVGIG (reference sequence). The CDR3 is made up of 13 amino acids. CDR3 in DNA: TGTGCCTGGAAAAGCGGGGTAGGTTACGAGCAGTACTTC. Translated, it gives CAWKSGVGYEQYF.

V and J are TRBV7-2 and TRBJ1-1; D is ambiguous. The CDR3 sequence is 12 residues long. Trimming left V 3 bases short and J 7 bases short, with 9 bases between. CDR1 is SGHTA, CDR2 FQGNSA, per germline. The CDR3, as DNA: TGTGCCAGCAGCTTCCGGGAGGATGAAGCTTTCTTT. This encodes CASSFREDEAFF.

V gene TRBV19 combines with J gene TRBJ2-5; D is ambiguous. Germline V gene sequence: CDR1 LNHDA, CDR2 SQIVND (reference sequence). Deletions cut 10 bases from V and 3 bases from J, with 12 bases between. The CDR3 length is 12 residues. CDR3 amino acids: CATSGLEETQYF. The CDR3 DNA reads as TGTGCCACGAGTGGGCTAGAAGAGACCCAGTACTTC.

The chain combines TRBV20-1 with TRBJ2-3, with 7 bases aligning to TRBD2. This CDR3 region has 15 residues. V lost 0 bases, J lost 0 bases, and 3 bases stayed unmatched. CDR1 DFQATT and CDR2 SNEGSKA come from the germline V gene (reference sequence). The CDR3 DNA reads as TGCAGTGCTAGAGAGCGGGGGTCTAGCACAGATACGCAGTATTTT. This encodes CSARERGSSTDTQYF.

The chain joins TRBV4-1 to TRBJ2-7; D ambiguous. This CDR3 region has 15 residues. CDR1 and CDR2 from the germline V gene are MGHRA and YSYEKL. The V gene lost 1 base and the J gene lost 2 bases, with 12 bases spanning the gap. CDR3 nucleotides: TGCGCCAGCAGCCAAGTTATGAAACTCACCTACGAGCAGTACTTC. Residues: CASSQVMKLTYEQYF.

The rearrangement uses TRBV13 and TRBJ2-1; maybe TRBD1 (6 bases). The V gene lost 2 bases and the J gene lost 5 bases, with 13 bases spanning the gap. The germline gives CDR1 PRHDT, CDR2 FYEKMQ (reference sequence). This CDR3 spans 15 amino acids. The CDR3 nucleotides read TGTGCCAGCAGCTTACTACAGGGTTCGGACAATGAGCAGTTCTTC. It encodes CASSLLQGSDNEQFF.

This chain connects TRBV13 to TRBJ2-7; the match to TRBD1 covers 7 bases. From germline, CDR1 is PRHDT and CDR2 FYEKMQ (reference sequence). V lost 4 bases, J lost 0 bases, and 9 bases stayed unmatched. The CDR3 totals 16 residues. CDR3 in amino acids: CASSSQGTVLSYEQYF. For the CDR3, the DNA is TGTGCCAGCAGCTCCCAAGGGACAGTCCTCTCCTACGAGCAGTACTTC. The variable domain in full, completed from reference TRBV13 and TRBJ2-7, reads AAGVIQSPRHLIKEKRETATLKCYPIPRHDTVYWYQQGPGQDPQFLISFYEKMQSDKGSIPDRFSAQQFSDYHSELNMSSLELGDSALYFCASSSQGTVLSYEQYFGPGTRLTVT.

The chain employs TRBV5-6 and TRBJ2-7, with 7 bases aligning to TRBD1. Germline V CDR1 and CDR2: SGHDT, YYEEEE. The CDR3 runs to 15 residues. Trimming removed 6 bases from V and 3 bases from J; junction bases left unmatched: 12. CDR3 nucleotides: TGTGCCAGCAAACCCGACCGGGACAGTCTCTACGAGCAGTACTTC. Its protein product is CASKPDRDSLYEQYF.

The rearrangement links TRBV6-1 to TRBJ2-3; 7 bases line up with TRBD2. The CDR3 runs to 17 residues. Germline-derived CDR1 and CDR2 are MNHNS and SASEGT. V lost 4 bases and J lost 5; bases outside the gene matches: 15. As DNA, the CDR3 is TGTGCCAGCAGTGGGGAGCCAGAAGCGGGGCTTTTAGATACGCAGTATTTT. Translating gives CASSGEPEAGLLDTQYF.

CDR3 in DNA: TGTGCCTGGAGTAGGGAGACAGTTTATCAGCCCCAGCATTTT. It specifies CAWSRETVYQPQHF. The chain carries TRBV30 and TRBJ1-5; D is possibly TRBD1 (5 bases). This CDR3 is 14 amino acids long. With 2 bases removed from V and 5 bases from J, the gap between germline ends came to 13 bases. Germline CDR1 GTSNPN, CDR2 SVGIG (reference sequence).